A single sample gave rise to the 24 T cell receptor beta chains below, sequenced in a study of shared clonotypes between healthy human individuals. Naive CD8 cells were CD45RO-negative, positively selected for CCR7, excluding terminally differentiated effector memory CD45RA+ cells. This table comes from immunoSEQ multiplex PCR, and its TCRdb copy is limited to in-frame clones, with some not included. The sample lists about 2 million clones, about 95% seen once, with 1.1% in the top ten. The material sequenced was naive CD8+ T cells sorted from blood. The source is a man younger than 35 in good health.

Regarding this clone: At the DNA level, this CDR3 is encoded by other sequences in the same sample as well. The CDR3 DNA follows: TGTGCCAGTAGCTTGGGACTGAACTACGAGCAGTACTTC. The encoded protein is CASSLGLNYEQYF. The V call is TRBV19, the J call TRBJ2-7, with D possibly TRBD2 on 6 matching bases. Looked up from germline, CDR1 is LNHDA and CDR2 is SQIVND (reference sequence). This CDR3 has 13 residues. Trimming took 6 bases from V and 3 from J, leaving 12 bases between them.

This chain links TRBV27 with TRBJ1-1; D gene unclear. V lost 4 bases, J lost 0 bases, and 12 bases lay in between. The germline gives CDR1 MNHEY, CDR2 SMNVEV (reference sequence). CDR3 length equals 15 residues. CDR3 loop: CASSSNPAVNTEAFF. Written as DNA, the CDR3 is TGTGCCAGCAGTTCGAACCCGGCGGTGAACACTGAAGCTTTCTTT.

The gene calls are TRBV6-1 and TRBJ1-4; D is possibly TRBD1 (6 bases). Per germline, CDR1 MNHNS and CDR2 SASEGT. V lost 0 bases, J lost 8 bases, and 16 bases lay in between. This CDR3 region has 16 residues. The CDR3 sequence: CASSEAKETGIEKLFF. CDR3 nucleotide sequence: TGTGCCAGCAGTGAAGCGAAAGAGACAGGTATAGAAAAACTGTTTTTT.

The CDR3 loop is CASSLAWGSGSPLHF. The CDR3 nucleotides are TGTGCCAGCAGCTTAGCCTGGGGCTCTGGTTCACCCCTCCACTTT. The chain recombines TRBV7-2 with TRBJ1-6, with D possibly matching TRBD1 (5 bases). Trimming cost V 0 bases and J 9 bases, with 12 bases left between them. CDR1 and CDR2 (germline): SGHTA, FQGNSA. The CDR3 is 15 residues long. Full variable domain (rest looked up from reference TRBV7-2 and TRBJ1-6): GAGVSQSPSNKVTEKGKDVELRCDPISGHTALYWYRQSLGQGLEFLIYFQGNSAPDKSGLPSDRFSAERTGGSVSTLTIQRTQQEDSAVYLCASSLAWGSGSPLHFGNGTRLTVT.

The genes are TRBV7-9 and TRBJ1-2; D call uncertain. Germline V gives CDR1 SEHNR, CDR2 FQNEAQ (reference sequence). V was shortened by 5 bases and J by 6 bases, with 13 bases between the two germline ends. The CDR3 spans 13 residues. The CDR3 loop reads CASSLWPAHGYTF. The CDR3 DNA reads TGTGCCAGCAGCCTTTGGCCGGCACATGGCTACACCTTC.

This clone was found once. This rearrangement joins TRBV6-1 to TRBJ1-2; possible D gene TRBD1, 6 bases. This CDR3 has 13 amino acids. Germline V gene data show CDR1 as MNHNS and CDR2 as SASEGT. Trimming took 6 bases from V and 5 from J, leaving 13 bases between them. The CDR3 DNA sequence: TGTGCCAGCAGGGTGGGGGCAGAGTATGGCTACACCTTC. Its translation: CASRVGAEYGYTF.

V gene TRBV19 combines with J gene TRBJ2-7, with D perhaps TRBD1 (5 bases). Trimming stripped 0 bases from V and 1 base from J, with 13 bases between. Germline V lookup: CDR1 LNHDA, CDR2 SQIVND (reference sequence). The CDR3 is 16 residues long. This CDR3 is CASSIDRAGMSYEQYF. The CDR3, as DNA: TGTGCCAGTAGTATAGATCGGGCAGGGATGTCCTACGAGCAGTACTTC.

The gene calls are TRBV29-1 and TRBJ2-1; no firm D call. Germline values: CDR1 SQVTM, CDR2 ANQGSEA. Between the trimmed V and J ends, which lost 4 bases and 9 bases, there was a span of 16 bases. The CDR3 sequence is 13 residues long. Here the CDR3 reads CSVVQGPQPEQFF. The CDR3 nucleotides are TGCAGCGTTGTACAAGGGCCCCAGCCTGAGCAGTTCTTC.

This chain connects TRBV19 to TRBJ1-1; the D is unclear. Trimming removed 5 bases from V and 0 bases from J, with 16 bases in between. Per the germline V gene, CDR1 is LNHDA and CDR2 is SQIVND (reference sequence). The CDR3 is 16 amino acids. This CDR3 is CASSPMRAELNTEAFF. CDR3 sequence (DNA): TGTGCCAGTAGTCCCATGAGGGCGGAGCTGAACACTGAAGCTTTCTTT.

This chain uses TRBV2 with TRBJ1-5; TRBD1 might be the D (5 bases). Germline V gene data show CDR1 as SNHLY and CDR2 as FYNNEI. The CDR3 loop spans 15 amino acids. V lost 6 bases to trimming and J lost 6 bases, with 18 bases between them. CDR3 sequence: CASSRLVGTGQPQHF. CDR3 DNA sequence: TGTGCCAGCAGCCGCCTTGTGGGGACGGGTCAGCCCCAGCATTTT.

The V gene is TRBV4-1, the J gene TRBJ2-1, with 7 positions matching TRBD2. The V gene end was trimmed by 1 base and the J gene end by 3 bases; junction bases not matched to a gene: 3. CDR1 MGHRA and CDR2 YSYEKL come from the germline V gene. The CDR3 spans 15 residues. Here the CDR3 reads CASSQAAGDYNEQFF. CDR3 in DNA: TGCGCCAGCAGCCAAGCCGCGGGGGACTACAATGAGCAGTTCTTC.

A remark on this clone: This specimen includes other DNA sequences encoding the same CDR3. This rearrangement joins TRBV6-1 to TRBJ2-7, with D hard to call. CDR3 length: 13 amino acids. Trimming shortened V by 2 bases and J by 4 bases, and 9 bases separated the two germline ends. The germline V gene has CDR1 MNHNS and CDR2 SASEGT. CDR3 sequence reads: CASSERSPYEQYF. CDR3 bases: TGTGCCAGCAGTGAAAGATCTCCTTACGAGCAGTACTTC.

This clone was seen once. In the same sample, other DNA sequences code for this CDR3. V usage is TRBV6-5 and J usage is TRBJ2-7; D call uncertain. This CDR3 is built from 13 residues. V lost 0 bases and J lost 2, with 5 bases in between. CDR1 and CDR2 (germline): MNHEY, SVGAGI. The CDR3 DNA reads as TGTGCCAGCAGTTACTCTTCACCCTACGAGCAGTACTTC. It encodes CASSYSSPYEQYF.

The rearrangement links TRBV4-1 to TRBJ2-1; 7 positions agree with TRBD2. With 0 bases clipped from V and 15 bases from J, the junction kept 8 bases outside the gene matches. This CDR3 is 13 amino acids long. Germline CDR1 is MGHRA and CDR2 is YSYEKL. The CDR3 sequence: CASSQEGEGSMFF. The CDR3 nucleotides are TGCGCCAGCAGCCAAGAGGGGGAGGGGAGTATGTTCTTC.

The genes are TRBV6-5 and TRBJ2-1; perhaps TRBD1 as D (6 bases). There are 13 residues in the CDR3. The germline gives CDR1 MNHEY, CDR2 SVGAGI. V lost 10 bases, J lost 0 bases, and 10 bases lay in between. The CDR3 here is CATRDTSYNEQFF. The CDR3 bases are TGTGCCACCCGGGACACCTCCTACAATGAGCAGTTCTTC.

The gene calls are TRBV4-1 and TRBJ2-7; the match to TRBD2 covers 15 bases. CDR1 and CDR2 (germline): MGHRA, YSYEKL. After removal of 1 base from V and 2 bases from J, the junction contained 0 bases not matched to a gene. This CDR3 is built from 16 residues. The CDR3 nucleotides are TGCGCCAGCAGCCAAGGGACTAGCGGGAGGGCCTACGAGCAGTACTTC. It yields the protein CASSQGTSGRAYEQYF.

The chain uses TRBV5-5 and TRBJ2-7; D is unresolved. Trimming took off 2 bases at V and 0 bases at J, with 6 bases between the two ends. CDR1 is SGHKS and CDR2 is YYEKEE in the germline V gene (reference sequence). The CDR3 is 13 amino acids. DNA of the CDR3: TGTGCCAGCAGCTTCCGGGCCTCCTACGAGCAGTACTTC. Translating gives CASSFRASYEQYF.

The chain's CDR3 is CASSFGGAIPEAFF. DNA of the CDR3: TGTGCCAGCAGCTTCGGGGGCGCGATCCCTGAAGCTTTCTTT. V is TRBV7-9 and J is TRBJ1-1; D perhaps matches TRBD1 (6 bases). This CDR3 has 14 residues. Germline lookup yields CDR1 SEHNR and CDR2 FQNEAQ (reference sequence). Between the trimmed V and J ends, which lost 3 bases and 6 bases, there was a span of 14 bases.

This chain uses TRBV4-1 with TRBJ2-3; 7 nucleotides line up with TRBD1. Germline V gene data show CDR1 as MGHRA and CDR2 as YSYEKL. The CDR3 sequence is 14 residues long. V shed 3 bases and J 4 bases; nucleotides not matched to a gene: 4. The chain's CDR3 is CASSHRQGPDTQYF. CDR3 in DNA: TGCGCCAGCAGCCATAGACAGGGTCCAGATACGCAGTATTTT.

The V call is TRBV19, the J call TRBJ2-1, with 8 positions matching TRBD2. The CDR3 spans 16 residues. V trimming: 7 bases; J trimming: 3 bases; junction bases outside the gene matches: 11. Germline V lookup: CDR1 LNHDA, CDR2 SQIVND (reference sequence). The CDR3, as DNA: TGTGCCAGTACCCCACGGGGGGGGTGGCTCTACAATGAGCAGTTCTTC. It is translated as CASTPRGGWLYNEQFF.

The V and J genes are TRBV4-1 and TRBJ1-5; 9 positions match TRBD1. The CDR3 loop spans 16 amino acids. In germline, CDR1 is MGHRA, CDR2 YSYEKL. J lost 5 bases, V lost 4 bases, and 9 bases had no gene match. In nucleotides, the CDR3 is TGCGCCAGCAGCCCCGAGCCGGGACAGGGATATCAGCCCCAGCATTTT. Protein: CASSPEPGQGYQPQHF.

This CDR3 is CASSQGINTDTQYF. The CDR3 DNA reads TGCGCCAGCAGCCAAGGGATAAACACAGATACGCAGTATTTT. This chain connects TRBV4-1 to TRBJ2-3, with D uncertain. Germline-derived CDR1 and CDR2 are MGHRA and YSYEKL. This CDR3 is built from 14 residues. Trimming removed 1 base from V and 2 bases from J, with 7 bases in between.

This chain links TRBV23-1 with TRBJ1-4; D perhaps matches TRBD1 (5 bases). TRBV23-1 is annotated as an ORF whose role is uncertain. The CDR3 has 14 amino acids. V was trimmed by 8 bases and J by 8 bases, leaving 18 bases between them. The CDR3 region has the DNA TGCGCCAGCGGAACCGGGACCAGAGAGGAAAAACTGTTTTTT. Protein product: CASGTGTREEKLFF.

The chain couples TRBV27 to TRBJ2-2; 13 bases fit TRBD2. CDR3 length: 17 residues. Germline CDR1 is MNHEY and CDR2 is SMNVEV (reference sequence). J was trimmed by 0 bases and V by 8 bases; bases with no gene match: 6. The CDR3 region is CASAGLAGVSNTGELFF. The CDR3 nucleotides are TGTGCCAGCGCCGGACTAGCGGGAGTTTCGAACACCGGGGAGCTGTTTTTT.